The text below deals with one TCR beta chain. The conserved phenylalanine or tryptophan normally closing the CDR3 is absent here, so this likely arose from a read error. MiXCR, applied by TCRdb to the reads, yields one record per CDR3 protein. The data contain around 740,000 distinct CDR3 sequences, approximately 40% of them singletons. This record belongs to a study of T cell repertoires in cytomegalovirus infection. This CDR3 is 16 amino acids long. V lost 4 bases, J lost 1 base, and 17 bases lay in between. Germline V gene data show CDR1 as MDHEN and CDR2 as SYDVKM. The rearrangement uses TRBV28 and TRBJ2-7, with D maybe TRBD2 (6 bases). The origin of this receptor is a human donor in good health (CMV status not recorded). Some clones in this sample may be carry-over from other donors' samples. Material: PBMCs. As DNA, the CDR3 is TGTGCCAGCAGTTCCCTCACCGGGACTGAGTCCTACGAGCAGTACTTA. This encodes CASSSLTGTESYEQYL.